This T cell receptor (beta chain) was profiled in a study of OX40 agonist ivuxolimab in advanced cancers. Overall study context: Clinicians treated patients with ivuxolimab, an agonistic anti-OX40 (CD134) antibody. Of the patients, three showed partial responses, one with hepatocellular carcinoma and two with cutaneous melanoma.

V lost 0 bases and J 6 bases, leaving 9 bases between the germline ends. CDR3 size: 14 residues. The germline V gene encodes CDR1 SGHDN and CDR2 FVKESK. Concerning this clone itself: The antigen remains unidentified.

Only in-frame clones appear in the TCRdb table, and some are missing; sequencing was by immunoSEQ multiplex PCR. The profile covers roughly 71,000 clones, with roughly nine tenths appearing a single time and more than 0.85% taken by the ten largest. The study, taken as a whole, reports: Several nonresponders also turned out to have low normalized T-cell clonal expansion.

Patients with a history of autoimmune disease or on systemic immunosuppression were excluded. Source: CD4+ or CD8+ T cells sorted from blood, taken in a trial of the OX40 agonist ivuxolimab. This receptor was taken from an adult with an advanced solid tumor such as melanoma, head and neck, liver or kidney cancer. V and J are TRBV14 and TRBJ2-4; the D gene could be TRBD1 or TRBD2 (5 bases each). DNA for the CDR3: TGTGCCAGCAGCCAAGATAGGGGAGCAAACATTCAGTACTTC. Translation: CASSQDRGANIQYF.